Listed below are T cell receptor beta chains from one sample, sequenced in a study of shared clonotypes between healthy human individuals. This table comes from immunoSEQ multiplex PCR, and its TCRdb copy is limited to in-frame clones, with some not included. The table has some 1.5 million clones, approximately 98% seen once. The specimen sequenced was naive CD4+ T cells sorted from blood. These TCRs come from a man aged 25-40 years in good health. Each CDR3 is given with its conserved first and last residue. A D gene is named only where the DNA matches it firmly. Clone sizes are given selectively: once, few, many, or a class where the clone is expanded.

d_gene	abundance	v_gene	j_gene	CDR3nt	CDR3aa
TRBD2	NA	TRBV18	TRBJ2-5	TGTGCCAGCTCACCGCTAGCGGGAGGGTTCGAAGAGACCCAGTACTTC	CASSPLAGGFEETQYF
NA	NA	TRBV11-2	TRBJ2-6	TGTGCCAGCAGCTTAGGGTTGTGGGCCTCTGGGGCCAACGTCCTGACTTTC	CASSLGLWASGANVLTF
NA	NA	TRBV7-2	TRBJ2-7	TGTGCCAGCAGCTTAGGGCTCCCGACGGCCTACGAGCAGTACTTC	CASSLGLPTAYEQYF
TRBD1	NA	TRBV2	TRBJ2-1	TGTGCCAGCAGATCCAGGCAGGGGGTGAATGAGCAGTTCTTC	CASRSRQGVNEQFF
TRBD1	NA	TRBV9	TRBJ2-5	TGTGCCAGCAGCGAGAGGACAGGGAATCGTGGGACCCAGTACTTC	CASSERTGNRGTQYF
TRBD2	NA	TRBV5-4	TRBJ2-1	TGTGCCAGCAGCCATGCCCGTGGGCGGGAGGCTCGAAGTGAGCAGTTCTTC	CASSHARGREARSEQFF
TRBD1	once	TRBV2	TRBJ1-1	TGTGCCACCTCATTACAGGGGTTGAACACTGAAGCTTTCTTT	CATSLQGLNTEAFF
NA	NA	TRBV19	TRBJ1-1	TGTGCCAGTAGTATGCGGTGGAACACTGAAGCTTTCTTT	CASSMRWNTEAFF
NA	NA	TRBV18	TRBJ2-1	TGTGCCAGCTCACCAAAAGCTACAGGGAGTGAGCAGTTCTTC	CASSPKATGSEQFF
TRBD1	NA	TRBV2	TRBJ2-7	TGTGCCAGCAGTGAAGCGCGTCGAGGGACAGGGTTTGATTACGAGCAGTACTTC	CASSEARRGTGFDYEQYF
TRBD1	NA	TRBV5-1	TRBJ1-1	TGCGCCAGCAGCTCTGTTCAGGGGGCAGGTAACACTGAAGCTTTCTTT	CASSSVQGAGNTEAFF
NA	NA	TRBV5-4	TRBJ2-7	TGTGCCAGCAGCATAGCAGGCGGGAACGAGCAGTACTTC	CASSIAGGNEQYF
NA	NA	TRBV11-2	TRBJ2-1	TGTGCCAGCAGCTTATTTGCAGGGGCCAGCTCCTACAATGAGCAGTTCTTC	CASSLFAGASSYNEQFF
NA	once	TRBV27	TRBJ2-6	TGTGCCAGCAGTTTCCTTGAGGGGGGGGCTGGGGCCAACGTCCTGACTTTC	CASSFLEGGAGANVLTF
NA	once	TRBV5-4	TRBJ1-5	TGTGCCAGCGCTCCCGGACGGGATCAGCCCCAGCATTTT	CASAPGRDQPQHF
NA	once	TRBV5-4	TRBJ1-3	TGTGCCAGCAGCTTGGTGGGGTCTGGAAACACCATATATTTT	CASSLVGSGNTIYF
TRBD1	NA	TRBV5-1	TRBJ2-5	TGCGCCAGCAGCTTCACCGCCGGGACAGGGCTTCTTCAAGAGACCCAGTACTTC	CASSFTAGTGLLQETQYF
TRBD1	once	TRBV5-6	TRBJ1-5	TGTGCCAGCAGCTCCGGACAGGGACGCAATCAGCCCCAGCATTTT	CASSSGQGRNQPQHF
TRBD1	NA	TRBV15	TRBJ1-1	TGTGCCACCAGCAGAGGGGGGACAGGGAGATGGACTGAAGCTTTCTTT	CATSRGGTGRWTEAFF
TRBD2	NA	TRBV14	TRBJ2-7	TGTGCCACCCGGGGGAGCGGGAGCTCCTACGAGCAGTACTTC	CATRGSGSSYEQYF
NA	NA	TRBV5-6	TRBJ2-2	TGTGCCAGCAGCGCCGGGACACCAGCCCCGAGCACCGGGGAGCTGTTTTTT	CASSAGTPAPSTGELFF
TRBD1	NA	TRBV9	TRBJ1-1	TGTGCCAGCGGCCCCAATGTTCAGGGGGCCCAAGCTTTCTTT	CASGPNVQGAQAFF
NA	NA	TRBV7-2	TRBJ1-5	TGTGCCAGCAGCTCTGAGACCTTTTATAGCAATCAGCCCCAGCATTTT	CASSSETFYSNQPQHF
NA	NA	TRBV5-6	TRBJ1-1	TGTGCCAGCAGCTTGCGGGGTTACACTGAAGCTTTCTTT	CASSLRGYTEAFF